This T cell receptor (beta chain) was sequenced during a study of metastatic and nonmetastatic thyroid tumors. This clone was seen at least ten times. Thyroid surgery had not been preceded by any treatment in any patient. TCRdb used MiXCR to call clones anew from the PCR reads. The table shows 10,000 to 15,000 clones, with under 30% occurring only once. This clonotype originated in a female donor with papillary thyroid cancer or a benign thyroid nodule (not recorded which). Some clones in this sample may be carry-over from other donors' samples. The source material was tumor tissue.

The DNA for the CDR3 is TGTGCCAGCAGTGTTCGGGACAGGAAAAACATTCAGTACTTC. Amino acids: CASSVRDRKNIQYF. The chain combines TRBV2 with TRBJ2-4, with 8 bases identical to TRBD1. This CDR3 contains 14 residues. Germline V gene sequence: CDR1 SNHLY, CDR2 FYNNEI. V lost 4 bases and J lost 4; bases outside the gene matches: 3.